The source of this T cell receptor beta chain is a study of CD8+ T cells in alopecia areata. The treatment: oral pan-JAK inhibitor, 5-10 mg twice daily. Sequencing used cDNA as its template, made by extracting RNA and reverse transcribing it. Assay used: immunoSEQ multiplex PCR; TCRdb lists only in-frame clones, some missing. The sample contains about 220,000 clones, around 57% of which appear only once. The CDR3 runs to 12 residues. Per germline, CDR1 SQVTM and CDR2 ANQGSEA. The junction had 4 bases not matched to a gene; V was cut back by 3 bases and J by 5 bases. This clone appeared a few times. The sample in question was CD4+ T cells sorted from blood, obtained at week 4, from a patient treated with tofacitinib. This receptor was obtained from a human donor with alopecia areata. This chain joins TRBV29-1 and TRBJ2-7; 7 bases agree with TRBD2. The CDR3 DNA reads TGCAGCGTTGAGGGACTATCGGACGAGCAGTACTTC. Protein product: CSVEGLSDEQYF.